These T cell receptor beta chains were read from a single sample in a study of OX40 agonist ivuxolimab in advanced cancers. Method: immunoSEQ multiplex PCR; TCRdb's copy keeps in-frame clones and lacks some. The table has roughly 55,000 clones, nearly 80% seen once. The sequencing here drew on CD4+ or CD8+ T cells sorted from blood, taken in a trial of the OX40 agonist ivuxolimab. The receptors here all came from an adult with an advanced solid tumor such as melanoma, head and neck, liver or kidney cancer. The CDR3 runs from the conserved cysteine through the conserved F or W. D genes are given only for firm matches. Only some rows state a clone size, as once, few, many or a class for expanded clones.

D: -
V: TRBV5-1
size: -
J: TRBJ1-2
length: 14
DNA: TGCGCCAGCAGCTTGGCCGAGATAAACTATGGCTACACCTTC
CDR3: CASSLAEINYGYTF

D: -
V: TRBV6-6
size: -
J: TRBJ2-3
length: 11
DNA: TGTGCCAGCAGTTACGTAGATACGCAGTATTTT
CDR3: CASSYVDTQYF

D: TRBD2
V: TRBV6-5
size: -
J: TRBJ2-5
length: 15
DNA: TGTGCCAGCAGTTTGGAAGGTGGGAGGGGACAGACCCAGTACTTC
CDR3: CASSLEGGRGQTQYF

D: -
V: TRBV7-9
size: -
J: TRBJ1-1
length: 15
DNA: TGTGCCAGCAGCTTACCCTCAGGCAAGAACACTGAAGCTTTCTTT
CDR3: CASSLPSGKNTEAFF

D: -
V: TRBV2
size: -
J: TRBJ1-1
length: 14
DNA: TGTGCCAGCAGCCGCAGCACCCTGAACACTGAAGCTTTCTTT
CDR3: CASSRSTLNTEAFF

D: -
V: TRBV19
size: -
J: TRBJ1-2
length: 13
DNA: TGTGCCAGTAGGTACGGACAGCACTATGGCTACACCTTC
CDR3: CASRYGQHYGYTF

D: TRBD1
V: TRBV29-1
size: few
J: TRBJ1-2
length: 18
DNA: TGCAGCGTCTCTACGTTAATCCTTGGACAGGGGGCTAACTATGGCTACACCTTC
CDR3: CSVSTLILGQGANYGYTF

D: -
V: TRBV10-3
size: -
J: TRBJ2-7
length: 15
DNA: TGTGCCATCAGTGACGGGGGACAGTCATACTACGAGCAGTACTTC
CDR3: CAISDGGQSYYEQYF

D: TRBD1
V: TRBV27
size: few
J: TRBJ1-2
length: 16
DNA: TGTGCCAGCAGAAACACCGGGACAGGGACAAACTATGGCTACACCTTC
CDR3: CASRNTGTGTNYGYTF

D: -
V: TRBV7-2
size: -
J: TRBJ2-5
length: 15
DNA: TGTGCCAGCAGCTTCCCAGCGGGCGGGGTGGAGACCCAGTACTTC
CDR3: CASSFPAGGVETQYF

D: -
V: TRBV19
size: -
J: TRBJ1-2
length: 12
DNA: TGTGCCAGTAGTATAGATGGGACCGGCTACACCTTC
CDR3: CASSIDGTGYTF

D: TRBD2
V: TRBV7-2
size: -
J: TRBJ2-3
length: 15
DNA: TGTGCCAGCAGCGTTTTAGCGGGGCGCACAGATACGCAGTATTTT
CDR3: CASSVLAGRTDTQYF

D: -
V: TRBV15
size: -
J: TRBJ2-5
length: 12
DNA: TGTGCCACCGCGGGATCCGAAGAGACCCAGTACTTC
CDR3: CATAGSEETQYF

D: -
V: TRBV5-1
size: few
J: TRBJ2-7
length: 15
DNA: TGCGCCAGCAGCTTCGGACAGAGGAGCTCGGACGAGCAGTACTTC
CDR3: CASSFGQRSSDEQYF

D: -
V: TRBV19
size: -
J: TRBJ2-7
length: 14
DNA: TGTGCCAGTAGTATTCAGGGGCCCCCCTACGAGCAGTACTTC
CDR3: CASSIQGPPYEQYF

D: TRBD1
V: TRBV28
size: -
J: TRBJ1-2
length: 15
DNA: TGTGCCAGCAGGGCAGGACAGGGGCGTAACTATGGCTACACCTTC
CDR3: CASRAGQGRNYGYTF

D: -
V: TRBV19
size: -
J: TRBJ1-5
length: 12
DNA: TGTGCCAGTAGTATTTTGCATCAGCCCCAGCATTTT
CDR3: CASSILHQPQHF

D: -
V: TRBV7-3
size: -
J: TRBJ2-6
length: 16
DNA: TGTGCCAGCAGCTTAAAGCAGCCAGTCGGGGCCAACGTCCTGACTTTC
CDR3: CASSLKQPVGANVLTF

D: TRBD2
V: TRBV11-2
size: -
J: TRBJ2-1
length: 13
DNA: TGTGCCAGCAGCTTTAGGCTAGCGGGCGAAAAGTTCTTC
CDR3: CASSFRLAGEKFF

D: TRBD2
V: TRBV27
size: -
J: TRBJ2-3
length: 18
DNA: TGTGCCAGCAGTTTGGCAGTTTTGCGGGGGGGAACCACAGATACGCAGTATTTT
CDR3: CASSLAVLRGGTTDTQYF

D: -
V: TRBV7-9
size: -
J: TRBJ1-5
length: 14
DNA: TGTGCCAGCAGCTTGGGCTATAGCAATCAGCCCCAGCATTTT
CDR3: CASSLGYSNQPQHF

D: -
V: TRBV7-8
size: few
J: TRBJ1-1
length: 13
DNA: TGTGCCAGCAGCTTTTCGTTAAACACTGAAGCTTTCTTT
CDR3: CASSFSLNTEAFF

D: TRBD2
V: TRBV6-6
size: -
J: TRBJ2-1
length: 16
DNA: TGTGCCAGCAGTTACGTTAGCGGGGGGACGTACAATGAGCAGTTCTTC
CDR3: CASSYVSGGTYNEQFF

D: -
V: TRBV6-6
size: -
J: TRBJ2-1
length: 15
DNA: TGTGCCAGCAGTTACTCTGGGGGGATATACAATGAGCAGTTCTTC
CDR3: CASSYSGGIYNEQFF

D: -
V: TRBV2
size: -
J: TRBJ2-3
length: 12
DNA: TGTGCCAGCAGTGAAGGGAGGGATACGCAGTATTTT
CDR3: CASSEGRDTQYF

D: -
V: TRBV27
size: -
J: TRBJ1-6
length: 18
DNA: TGTGCCAGCAGTTTACGGGGGGTATCTTTTGTTTATAATTCACCCCTCCACTTT
CDR3: CASSLRGVSFVYNSPLHF

D: -
V: TRBV6-5
size: -
J: TRBJ2-7
length: 13
DNA: TGTGCCAGCAGTTCCAGGGGAGGCTACGAGCAGTACTTC
CDR3: CASSSRGGYEQYF

D: -
V: TRBV6-1
size: -
J: TRBJ2-1
length: 11
DNA: TGTGCCAGCAGGTTCTACAATGAGCAGTTCTTC
CDR3: CASRFYNEQFF

D: TRBD1
V: TRBV19
size: once
J: TRBJ1-2
length: 14
DNA: TGTGCCAGTAGTATAGGAGGGGGCGGCTATGGCTACACCTTC
CDR3: CASSIGGGGYGYTF

D: TRBD2
V: TRBV18
size: once
J: TRBJ2-5
length: 13
DNA: TGTGCCAGCTCACCAGGGCTAGCGGGGACCCAGTACTTC
CDR3: CASSPGLAGTQYF

D: -
V: TRBV11-2
size: -
J: TRBJ2-7
length: 13
DNA: TGTGCCAGCAGCTTAGGCCGCCAGGGCGAGCAGTACTTC
CDR3: CASSLGRQGEQYF